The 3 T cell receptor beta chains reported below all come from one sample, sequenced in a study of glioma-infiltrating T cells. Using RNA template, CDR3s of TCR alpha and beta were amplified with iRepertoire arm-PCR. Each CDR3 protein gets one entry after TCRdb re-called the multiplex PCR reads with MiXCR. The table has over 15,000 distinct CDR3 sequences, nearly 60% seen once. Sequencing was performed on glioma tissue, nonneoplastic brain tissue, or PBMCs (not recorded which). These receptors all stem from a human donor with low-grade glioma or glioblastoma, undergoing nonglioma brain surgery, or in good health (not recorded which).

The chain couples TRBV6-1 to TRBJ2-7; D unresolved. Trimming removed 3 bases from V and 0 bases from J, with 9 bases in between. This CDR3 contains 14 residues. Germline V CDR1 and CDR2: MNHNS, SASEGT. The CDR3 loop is CASSDWSSSYEQYF. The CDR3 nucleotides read TGTGCCAGCAGTGATTGGTCAAGCTCCTACGAGCAGTACTTC.

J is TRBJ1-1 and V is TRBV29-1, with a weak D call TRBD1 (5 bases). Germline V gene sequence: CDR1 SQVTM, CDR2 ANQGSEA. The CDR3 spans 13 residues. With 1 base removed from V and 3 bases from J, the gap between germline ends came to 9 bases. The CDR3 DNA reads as TGCAGCGTTGAAGGACAGCTCTACACTGAAGCTTTCTTT. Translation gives CSVEGQLYTEAFF.

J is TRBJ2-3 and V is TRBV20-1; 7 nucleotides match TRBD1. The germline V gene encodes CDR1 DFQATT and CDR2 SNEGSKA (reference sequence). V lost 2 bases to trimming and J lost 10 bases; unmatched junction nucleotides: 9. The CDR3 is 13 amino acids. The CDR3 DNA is TGCAGTGCTAGAACGGGACAGTGGAGTTCGCAGTATTTT. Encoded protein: CSARTGQWSSQYF.